This is a list of T cell receptor beta chains from one sample in a study of cytomegalovirus exposure and HLA in healthy donors. Repertoires were generated with immunoSEQ multiplex PCR, while TCRdb's copy carries only in-frame clones and drops some. Of under 130,000 clones listed, almost 80% are singletons. The sample comprised PBMCs. The receptors come from a man aged 45-65 years in good health and CMV-seropositive. Each CDR3 is given with its conserved first and last residue. A D gene is named only where the DNA matches it firmly. Size tells how often a clone was seen (once, few, many) or the class of an expanded clone, and some rows leave it out.

clone_size: NA; j_call: TRBJ1-1; v_call: TRBV19; d_call: NA; cdr3_aa: CASSIVPGNTEAFF; cdr3_nt: TGTGCCAGTAGTATAGTCCCAGGGAACACTGAAGCTTTCTTT
clone_size: few; j_call: TRBJ2-2; v_call: TRBV7-6; d_call: NA; cdr3_aa: CASSLVASTGELFF; cdr3_nt: TGTGCCAGCAGCTTAGTTGCGAGCACCGGGGAGCTGTTTTTT
clone_size: NA; j_call: TRBJ2-7; v_call: TRBV5-4; d_call: TRBD2; cdr3_aa: CASSKGTSGSRTSYEQYF; cdr3_nt: TGTGCCAGCAGCAAGGGGACTAGCGGGAGTCGTACGTCCTACGAGCAGTACTTC
clone_size: NA; j_call: TRBJ2-3; v_call: TRBV19; d_call: TRBD1; cdr3_aa: CASSISGTGDSTDTQYF; cdr3_nt: TGTGCCAGTAGTATCTCCGGGACAGGTGATAGCACAGATACGCAGTATTTT
clone_size: once; j_call: TRBJ1-2; v_call: TRBV5-4; d_call: NA; cdr3_aa: CASSRASENYGYTF; cdr3_nt: TGTGCCAGCAGCCGTGCGTCTGAAAACTATGGCTACACCTTC
clone_size: NA; j_call: TRBJ2-7; v_call: TRBV9; d_call: NA; cdr3_aa: CASSATGNSYEQYF; cdr3_nt: TGTGCCAGCAGCGCGACAGGAAACTCCTACGAGCAGTACTTC
clone_size: NA; j_call: TRBJ2-1; v_call: TRBV28; d_call: TRBD2; cdr3_aa: CASSFGGAVYNEQFF; cdr3_nt: TGTGCCAGCAGTTTCGGGGGGGCGGTCTACAATGAGCAGTTCTTC
clone_size: NA; j_call: TRBJ2-1; v_call: TRBV7-2; d_call: TRBD2; cdr3_aa: CASSLWAGVGNEQFF; cdr3_nt: TGTGCCAGCAGCTTATGGGCGGGAGTGGGAAATGAGCAGTTCTTC
clone_size: NA; j_call: TRBJ2-7; v_call: TRBV2; d_call: TRBD1; cdr3_aa: CASRGTGSYEQYF; cdr3_nt: TGTGCCAGCAGGGGGACAGGCTCCTACGAGCAGTACTTC
clone_size: NA; j_call: TRBJ1-1; v_call: TRBV28; d_call: NA; cdr3_aa: CASSLEGAAFF; cdr3_nt: TGTGCCAGCAGTTTAGAAGGGGCTGCTTTCTTT
clone_size: NA; j_call: TRBJ1-4; v_call: TRBV6-5; d_call: TRBD1; cdr3_aa: CASRRGTEGEKLFF; cdr3_nt: TGTGCCAGCAGAAGAGGGACAGAAGGTGAAAAACTGTTTTTT
clone_size: NA; j_call: TRBJ1-4; v_call: TRBV7-6; d_call: TRBD1; cdr3_aa: CASSRLTGGGEKLFF; cdr3_nt: TGTGCCAGCAGCCGACTGACAGGGGGTGGGGAAAAACTGTTTTTT
clone_size: once; j_call: TRBJ2-2; v_call: TRBV5-4; d_call: TRBD1; cdr3_aa: CASSRQGGNTGELFF; cdr3_nt: TGTGCCAGCAGCCGACAGGGCGGAAACACCGGGGAGCTGTTTTTT
clone_size: NA; j_call: TRBJ2-7; v_call: TRBV27; d_call: TRBD1; cdr3_aa: CASSPLSTGLVPYEQYF; cdr3_nt: TGTGCCAGCAGTCCTTTATCGACAGGGTTGGTACCCTACGAGCAGTACTTC
clone_size: NA; j_call: TRBJ1-1; v_call: TRBV5-4; d_call: TRBD1; cdr3_aa: CASSTQGANTEAFF; cdr3_nt: TGTGCCAGCAGCACCCAGGGGGCGAACACTGAAGCTTTCTTT
clone_size: NA; j_call: TRBJ1-5; v_call: TRBV28; d_call: TRBD1; cdr3_aa: CASETGGVPQHF; cdr3_nt: TGTGCCAGCGAGACAGGGGGGGTGCCCCAGCATTTT
clone_size: NA; j_call: TRBJ1-6; v_call: TRBV30; d_call: NA; cdr3_aa: CASSAQGLPGSPLHF; cdr3_nt: TGTGCCTCGTCGGCCCAGGGCCTCCCCGGTTCACCCCTCCACTTT
clone_size: once; j_call: TRBJ2-6; v_call: TRBV7-3; d_call: NA; cdr3_aa: CASSLISLPGANVLTF; cdr3_nt: TGTGCCAGCAGCTTAATCTCCCTACCTGGGGCCAACGTCCTGACTTTC
clone_size: NA; j_call: TRBJ2-7; v_call: TRBV30; d_call: NA; cdr3_aa: CAWSPRELGEQYF; cdr3_nt: TGTGCCTGGAGTCCGAGGGAACTAGGCGAGCAGTACTTC
clone_size: NA; j_call: TRBJ1-5; v_call: TRBV10-3; d_call: TRBD1; cdr3_aa: CATRQGGANQPQHF; cdr3_nt: TGTGCCACTAGACAGGGGGGCGCCAATCAGCCCCAGCATTTT
clone_size: NA; j_call: TRBJ1-5; v_call: TRBV30; d_call: NA; cdr3_aa: CAWSRDTNQPQHF; cdr3_nt: TGTGCCTGGTCCCGGGACACCAATCAGCCCCAGCATTTT
clone_size: NA; j_call: TRBJ2-1; v_call: TRBV7-8; d_call: TRBD2; cdr3_aa: CASSLSSGNNEQFF; cdr3_nt: TGTGCCAGCAGCTTATCTAGCGGTAACAATGAGCAGTTCTTC
clone_size: NA; j_call: TRBJ2-1; v_call: TRBV30; d_call: NA; cdr3_aa: CAWDPGHFYNEQFF; cdr3_nt: TGTGCCTGGGACCCGGGACATTTCTACAATGAGCAGTTCTTC
clone_size: NA; j_call: TRBJ2-7; v_call: TRBV11-2; d_call: NA; cdr3_aa: CASSHRVSYEQYF; cdr3_nt: TGTGCCAGCAGCCACAGGGTCTCCTACGAGCAGTACTTC
clone_size: NA; j_call: TRBJ1-5; v_call: TRBV19; d_call: NA; cdr3_aa: CASSQGWRNQPQHF; cdr3_nt: TGTGCCAGTAGCCAGGGGTGGCGCAATCAGCCCCAGCATTTT
clone_size: NA; j_call: TRBJ2-1; v_call: TRBV7-3; d_call: TRBD1; cdr3_aa: CASSLSGGFYNEQFF; cdr3_nt: TGTGCCAGCAGCTTATCAGGGGGATTCTACAATGAGCAGTTCTTC
clone_size: once; j_call: TRBJ2-2; v_call: TRBV7-2; d_call: TRBD2; cdr3_aa: CASSLNGPGGTGELFF; cdr3_nt: TGTGCCAGCAGCTTAAACGGTCCGGGAGGGACCGGGGAGCTGTTTTTT
clone_size: NA; j_call: TRBJ2-1; v_call: TRBV6-1; d_call: NA; cdr3_aa: CASSRTLYNEQFF; cdr3_nt: TGTGCCAGCAGTAGGACTTTATACAATGAGCAGTTCTTC
clone_size: NA; j_call: TRBJ2-1; v_call: TRBV7-9; d_call: TRBD2; cdr3_aa: CSSSLFGRAQDEQFF; cdr3_nt: TGTTCCAGCAGCTTGTTCGGGAGGGCCCAGGATGAGCAGTTCTTC
clone_size: NA; j_call: TRBJ2-7; v_call: TRBV19; d_call: NA; cdr3_aa: CASSIPGSSSYEQYF; cdr3_nt: TGTGCCAGTAGTATCCCCGGGTCGAGCTCCTACGAGCAGTACTTC
clone_size: NA; j_call: TRBJ2-2; v_call: TRBV25-1; d_call: TRBD2; cdr3_aa: CASSPAGGRTGELFF; cdr3_nt: TGTGCCAGCAGCCCAGCGGGAGGGCGCACCGGGGAGCTGTTTTTT